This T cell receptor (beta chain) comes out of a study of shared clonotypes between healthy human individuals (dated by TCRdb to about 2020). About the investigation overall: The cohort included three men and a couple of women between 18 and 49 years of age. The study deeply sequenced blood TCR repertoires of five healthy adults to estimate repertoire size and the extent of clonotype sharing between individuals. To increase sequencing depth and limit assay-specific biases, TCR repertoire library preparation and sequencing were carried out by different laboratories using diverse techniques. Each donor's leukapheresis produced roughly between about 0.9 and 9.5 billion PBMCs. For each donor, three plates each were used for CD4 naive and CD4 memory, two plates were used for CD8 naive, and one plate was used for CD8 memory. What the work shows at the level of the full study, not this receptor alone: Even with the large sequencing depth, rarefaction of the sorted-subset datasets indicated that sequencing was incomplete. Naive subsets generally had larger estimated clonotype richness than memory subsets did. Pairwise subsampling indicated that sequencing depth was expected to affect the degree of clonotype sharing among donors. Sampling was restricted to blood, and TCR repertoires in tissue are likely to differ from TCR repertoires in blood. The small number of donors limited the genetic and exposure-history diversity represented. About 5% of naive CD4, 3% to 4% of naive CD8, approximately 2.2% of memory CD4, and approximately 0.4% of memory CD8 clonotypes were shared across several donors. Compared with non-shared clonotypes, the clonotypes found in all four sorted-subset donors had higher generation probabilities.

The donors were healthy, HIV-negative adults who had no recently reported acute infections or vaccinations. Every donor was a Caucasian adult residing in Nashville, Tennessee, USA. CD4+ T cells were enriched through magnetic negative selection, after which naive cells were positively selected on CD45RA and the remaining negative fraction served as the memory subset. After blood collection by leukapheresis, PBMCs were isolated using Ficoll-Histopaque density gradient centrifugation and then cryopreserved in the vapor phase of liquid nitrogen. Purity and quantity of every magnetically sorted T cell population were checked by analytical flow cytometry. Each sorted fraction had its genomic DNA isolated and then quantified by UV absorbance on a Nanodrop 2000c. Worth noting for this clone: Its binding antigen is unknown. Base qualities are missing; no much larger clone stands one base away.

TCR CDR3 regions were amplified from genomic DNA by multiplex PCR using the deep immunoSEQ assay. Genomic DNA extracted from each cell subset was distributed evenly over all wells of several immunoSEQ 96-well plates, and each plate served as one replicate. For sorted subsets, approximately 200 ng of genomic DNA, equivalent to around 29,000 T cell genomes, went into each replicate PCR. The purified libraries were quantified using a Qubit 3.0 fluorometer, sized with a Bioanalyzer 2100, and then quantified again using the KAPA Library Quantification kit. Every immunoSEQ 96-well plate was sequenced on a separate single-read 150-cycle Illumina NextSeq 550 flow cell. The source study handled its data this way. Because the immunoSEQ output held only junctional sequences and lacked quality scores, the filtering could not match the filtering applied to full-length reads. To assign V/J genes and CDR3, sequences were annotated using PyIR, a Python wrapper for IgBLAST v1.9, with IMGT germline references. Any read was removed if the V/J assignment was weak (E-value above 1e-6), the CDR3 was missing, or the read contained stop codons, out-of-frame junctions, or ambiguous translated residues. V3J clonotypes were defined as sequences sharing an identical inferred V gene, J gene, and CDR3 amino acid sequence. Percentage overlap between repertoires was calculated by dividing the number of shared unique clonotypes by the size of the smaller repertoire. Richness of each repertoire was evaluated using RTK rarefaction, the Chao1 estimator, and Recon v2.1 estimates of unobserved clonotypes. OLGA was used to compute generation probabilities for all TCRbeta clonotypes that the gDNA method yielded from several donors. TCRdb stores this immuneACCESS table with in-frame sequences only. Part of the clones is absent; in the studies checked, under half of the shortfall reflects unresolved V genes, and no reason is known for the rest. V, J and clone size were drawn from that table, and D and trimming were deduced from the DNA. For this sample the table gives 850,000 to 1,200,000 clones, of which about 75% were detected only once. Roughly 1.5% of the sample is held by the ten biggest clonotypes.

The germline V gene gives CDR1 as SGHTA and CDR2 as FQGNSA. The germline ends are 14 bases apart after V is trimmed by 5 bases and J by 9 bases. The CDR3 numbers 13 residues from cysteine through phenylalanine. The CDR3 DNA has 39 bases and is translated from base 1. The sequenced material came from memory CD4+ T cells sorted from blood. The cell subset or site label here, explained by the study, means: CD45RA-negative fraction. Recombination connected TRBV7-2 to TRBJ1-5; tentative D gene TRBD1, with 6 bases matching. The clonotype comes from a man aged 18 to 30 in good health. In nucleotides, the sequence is TGTGCCAGCAGCCCGGACAGCGGGTTGCCCCAGCATTTT. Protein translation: CASSPDSGLPQHF.